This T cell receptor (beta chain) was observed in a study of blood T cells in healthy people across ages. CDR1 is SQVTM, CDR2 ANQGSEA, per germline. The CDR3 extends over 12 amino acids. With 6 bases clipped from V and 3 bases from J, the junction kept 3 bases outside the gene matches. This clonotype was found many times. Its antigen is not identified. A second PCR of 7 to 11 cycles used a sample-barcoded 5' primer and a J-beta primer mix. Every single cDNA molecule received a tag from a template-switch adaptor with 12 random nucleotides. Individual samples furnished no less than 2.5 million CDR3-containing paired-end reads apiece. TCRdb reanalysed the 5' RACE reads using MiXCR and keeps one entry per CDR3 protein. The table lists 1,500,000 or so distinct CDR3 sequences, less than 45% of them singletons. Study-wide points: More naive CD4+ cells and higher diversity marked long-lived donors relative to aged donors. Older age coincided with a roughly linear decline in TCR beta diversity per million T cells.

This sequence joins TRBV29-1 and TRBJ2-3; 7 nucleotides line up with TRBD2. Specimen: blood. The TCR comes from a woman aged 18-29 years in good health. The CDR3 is CSVAGATDTQYF. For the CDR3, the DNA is TGCAGCGTGGCGGGAGCGACAGATACGCAGTATTTT.